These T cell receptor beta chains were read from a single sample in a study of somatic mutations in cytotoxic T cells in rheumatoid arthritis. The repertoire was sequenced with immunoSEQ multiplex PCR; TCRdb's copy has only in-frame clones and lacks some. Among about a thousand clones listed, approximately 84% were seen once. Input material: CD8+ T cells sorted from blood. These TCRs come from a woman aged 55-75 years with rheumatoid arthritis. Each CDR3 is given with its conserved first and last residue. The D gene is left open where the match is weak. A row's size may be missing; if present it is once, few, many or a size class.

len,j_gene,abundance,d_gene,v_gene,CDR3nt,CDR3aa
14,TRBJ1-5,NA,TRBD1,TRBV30,TGTGCCTGGAGTGACGGGACAGGTGGACAGCCCCAGCATTTT,CAWSDGTGGQPQHF
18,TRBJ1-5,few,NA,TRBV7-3,TGTGCCAGCAGCTTTGTTCTGTTTGGGGGGGCGAACAATCAGCCCCAGCATTTT,CASSFVLFGGANNQPQHF
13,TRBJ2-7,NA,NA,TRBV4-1,TGCGCCAGCAGCCAAGACAGCTCCTACGAGCAGTACTTC,CASSQDSSYEQYF
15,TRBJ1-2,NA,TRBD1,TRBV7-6,TGTGCCAGCAGCTTAGATCCGGGACAGGGTCGTGGCTACACCTTC,CASSLDPGQGRGYTF
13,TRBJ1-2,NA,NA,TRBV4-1,TGCGCCAGCAGTGATTCAGGGGTTATTGACTACACCTTC,CASSDSGVIDYTF
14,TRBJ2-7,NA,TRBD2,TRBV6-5,TGTGCCAGCAGCCGGGGGGGCGAAGAGTACGAGCAGTACTTC,CASSRGGEEYEQYF
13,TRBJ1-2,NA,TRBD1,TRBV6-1,TGTGCCAGCAGTTCGACAGGGGGTTCGGGCTACACCTTC,CASSSTGGSGYTF
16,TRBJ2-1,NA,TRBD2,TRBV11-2,TGTGCCAGCACACCAGGAGGGGCTAGCGGTTACAATGAGCAGTTCTTC,CASTPGGASGYNEQFF
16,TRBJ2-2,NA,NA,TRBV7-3,TGTGCCAGCAGCTTAACGTTCTGGGGGGAGACCGGGGAGCTGTTTTTT,CASSLTFWGETGELFF
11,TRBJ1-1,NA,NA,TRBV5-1,TGCGCCAGCAGCTTCACACCTGAAGCTTTCTTT,CASSFTPEAFF
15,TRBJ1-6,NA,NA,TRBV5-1,TGCGCCAGCAGCTTATACCCAGGGGAGAATTCACCCCTCCACTTT,CASSLYPGENSPLHF
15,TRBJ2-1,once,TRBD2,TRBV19,TGTGCCAGTAGTATCACTAGCGGGGCTTACAATGAGCAGTTCTTC,CASSITSGAYNEQFF
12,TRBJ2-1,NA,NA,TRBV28,TGTGCCAGCAGTTTACGGTACAATGAGCAGTTCTTC,CASSLRYNEQFF
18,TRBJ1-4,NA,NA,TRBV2,TGTGCCAGCGCGTTCCCAAGTGAGGGGGTGATAACTAATGAAAAACTGTTTTTT,CASAFPSEGVITNEKLFF
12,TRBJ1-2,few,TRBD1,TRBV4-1,TGCGCCACTACAGGGGGCGACTATGGCTACACCTTC,CATTGGDYGYTF
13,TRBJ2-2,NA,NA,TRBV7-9,TGTGCCAGCAGCTTATTCTTAGCTGGGGAGCTGTTTTTT,CASSLFLAGELFF
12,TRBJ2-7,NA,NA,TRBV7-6,TGTGCCAGCAGCACAGGGTCTTCCGAGCAGTACTTC,CASSTGSSEQYF
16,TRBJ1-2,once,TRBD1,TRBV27,TGTGCCAGCAGTCCTCTCCGTGGGGACAGGGGAGGCGGCTACACCTTC,CASSPLRGDRGGGYTF
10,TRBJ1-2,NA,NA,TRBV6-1,TGTGCCAGCAGAATATATGGCTACACCTTC,CASRIYGYTF
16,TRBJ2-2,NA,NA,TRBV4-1,TGCGCCAGCAGCCCCTTTTCGACAGGGAACACCGGGGAGCTGTTTTTT,CASSPFSTGNTGELFF
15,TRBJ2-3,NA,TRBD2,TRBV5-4,TGTGCCAGCAGCCGGGGGACTAGGTTGACAGATACGCAGTATTTT,CASSRGTRLTDTQYF
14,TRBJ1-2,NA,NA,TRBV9,TGTGCCAGCAGCGTAGGTGACAGCAGCTATGGCTACACCTTC,CASSVGDSSYGYTF